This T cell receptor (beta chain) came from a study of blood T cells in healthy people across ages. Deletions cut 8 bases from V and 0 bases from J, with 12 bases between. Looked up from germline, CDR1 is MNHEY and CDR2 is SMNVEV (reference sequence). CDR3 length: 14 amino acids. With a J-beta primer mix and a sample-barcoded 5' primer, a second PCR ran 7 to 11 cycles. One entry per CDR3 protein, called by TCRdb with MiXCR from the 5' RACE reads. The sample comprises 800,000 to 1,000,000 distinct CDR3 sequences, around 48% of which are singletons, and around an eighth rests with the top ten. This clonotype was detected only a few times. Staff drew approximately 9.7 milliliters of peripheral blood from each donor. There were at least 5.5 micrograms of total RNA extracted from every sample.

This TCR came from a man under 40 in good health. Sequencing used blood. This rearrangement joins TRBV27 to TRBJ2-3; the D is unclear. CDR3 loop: CASRTAISTDTQYF. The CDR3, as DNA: TGTGCCAGCCGGACGGCGATTAGCACAGATACGCAGTATTTT.